A single sample gave rise to the 23 T cell receptor beta chains below, sequenced in a study of T cell changes during pregnancy in multiple sclerosis. Generated by immunoSEQ multiplex PCR, the TCRdb table keeps only in-frame clones and is missing some. The sample has 40,000 or so clones; 88% are singletons. Sequences were derived from CD8+ T cells from peripheral blood mononuclear cells, sampled in the first trimester of pregnancy. The receptors were gathered from a female donor with multiple sclerosis, enrolled in a pregnancy study.

The chain uses TRBV4-1 and TRBJ1-1, with D tentatively TRBD1 (6 bases). V was pared by 1 base and J by 6 bases, with 9 bases between. CDR3 length: 13 amino acids. Per germline, CDR1 MGHRA and CDR2 YSYEKL. The CDR3 nucleotides are TGCGCCAGCAGCCAAGGGACAGTTGCTGAAGCTTTCTTT. Translating gives CASSQGTVAEAFF.

The CDR3 DNA sequence: TGTGCAAGTCGCTTCAGGGGGCGATCGATCCCGGGTGGCTACACCTTC. This sequence encodes CASRFRGRSIPGGYTF. The rearrangement joins TRBV12-2 to TRBJ1-2; whether TRBD1, the table's D call, matches the DNA was not checked. TRBV12-2 is given as a pseudogene. CDR3 length: 16 amino acids.

V is TRBV7-3 and J is TRBJ2-3; TRBD2 is a possible D gene (5 bases). The CDR3 length is 14 residues. Germline-derived CDR1 and CDR2 are SGHTA and FQGTGA. The ends were cut back, 1 base at V and 9 bases at J, with 14 bases in the middle. CDR3 bases: TGTGCCAGCAGCTTAAAGGGATACGGGATGACGCAGTATTTT. Its protein product is CASSLKGYGMTQYF.

This chain joins TRBV5-6 and TRBJ2-3, with D perhaps TRBD1 (5 bases). The CDR3 contains 13 residues. Trimming took 4 bases from V and 2 from J, leaving 8 bases between them. Germline V gene lookup returns CDR1 SGHDT and CDR2 YYEEEE. CDR3 loop: CASSTGLTDTQYF. CDR3 DNA sequence: TGTGCCAGCAGCACAGGCCTCACAGATACGCAGTATTTT.

The chain links TRBV9 to TRBJ1-6; the match to TRBD1 covers 9 bases. The CDR3 is made up of 14 amino acids. With 3 bases clipped from V and 11 bases from J, the junction kept 6 bases outside the gene matches. The germline CDR1 and CDR2 sequences are SGDLS and YYNGEE. CDR3 residues: CASSAGDRDPPLHF. The CDR3 DNA is TGTGCCAGCAGCGCAGGGGACAGGGACCCACCCCTCCACTTT. The complete variable domain, with remaining parts taken from reference TRBV9 and TRBJ1-6, reads DSGVTQTPKHLITATGQRVTLRCSPRSGDLSVYWYQQSLDQGLQFLIQYYNGEERAKGNILERFSAQQFPDLHSELNLSSLELGDSALYFCASSAGDRDPPLHFGNGTRLTVT.

The chain links TRBV7-8 to TRBJ2-7; D remains unclear. Germline loops: CDR1 SGHVS, CDR2 FQNEAQ. The CDR3 runs 12 residues. V was trimmed by 5 bases and J by 5 bases, leaving 10 bases between them. The DNA for the CDR3 is TGTGCCAGCAGCCCCACTCGGGACGAGCAGTACTTC. Residues: CASSPTRDEQYF.

The chain carries TRBV13 and TRBJ2-1; TRBD2 aligns across 9 bases. The length of the CDR3 is 18 residues. Trimming at V came to 1 base and at J to 0 bases, leaving 7 bases not matched to a gene. The V gene's germline CDR1 is PRHDT and CDR2 FYEKMQ (reference sequence). CDR3 residues: CASSLASGGIYSYNEQFF. The CDR3 bases are TGTGCCAGCAGCTTAGCGAGCGGGGGGATCTACTCCTACAATGAGCAGTTCTTC. Complete variable domain (other parts from reference TRBV13 and TRBJ2-1): AAGVIQSPRHLIKEKRETATLKCYPIPRHDTVYWYQQGPGQDPQFLISFYEKMQSDKGSIPDRFSAQQFSDYHSELNMSSLELGDSALYFCASSLASGGIYSYNEQFFGPGTRLTVL.

The chain employs TRBV7-6 and TRBJ2-5; 9 bases line up with TRBD1. Germline loops: CDR1 SGHVS, CDR2 FNYEAQ. The J segment lost 4 bases and the V segment lost 5 bases, leaving 11 bases of the junction unmatched. This CDR3 contains 16 residues. CDR3 residues: CASSALPGQGSETQYF. In DNA, the CDR3 is TGTGCCAGCAGCGCCTTACCGGGACAGGGATCAGAGACCCAGTACTTC.

The rearrangement links TRBV6-6 to TRBJ1-1; 8 nucleotides match TRBD1. The germline V gene encodes CDR1 MNHNY and CDR2 SVGAGI (reference sequence). V was pared by 0 bases and J by 5 bases, with 2 bases of the junction left unmatched. The CDR3 consists of 14 residues. The DNA for the CDR3 is TGTGCCAGCAGTTACTCACACAGGGGGACTGAAGCTTTCTTT. Translated, it gives CASSYSHRGTEAFF.

This clone has a single count. The J gene is TRBJ2-7, the V gene TRBV7-6; perhaps TRBD2 as D (6 bases). This CDR3 comprises 13 residues. With 4 bases removed from V and 2 bases from J, the gap between germline ends came to 9 bases. CDR1 SGHVS and CDR2 FNYEAQ come from the germline V gene. The CDR3 loop is CASSYSGTYEQYF. The CDR3 DNA sequence: TGTGCCAGCAGCTATAGCGGCACCTACGAGCAGTACTTC.

The CDR3 here is CASSAPLGANTGELFF. CDR3 bases: TGTGCCAGCAGCGCCCCGCTGGGCGCAAACACCGGGGAGCTGTTTTTT. The rearrangement joins TRBV7-3 to TRBJ2-2; D call uncertain. CDR3 size: 16 residues. Germline V gives CDR1 SGHTA, CDR2 FQGTGA. The V gene lost 5 bases and the J gene lost 2 bases, with 15 bases spanning the gap.

The chain couples TRBV5-4 to TRBJ2-7, with unresolved D. Between the trimmed V and J ends, which lost 6 bases and 0 bases, there was a span of 10 bases. Germline V lookup: CDR1 SGHNT, CDR2 YYREEE (reference sequence). The CDR3 spans 13 residues. This chain's CDR3 is CASTADSSYEQYF. The CDR3 DNA reads TGTGCCAGCACCGCGGATAGCTCCTACGAGCAGTACTTC. The whole variable domain, remainder taken from reference TRBV5-4 and TRBJ2-7, is ETGVTQSPTHLIKTRGQQVTLRCSSQSGHNTVSWYQQALGQGPQFIFQYYREEENGRGNFPPRFSGLQFPNYSSELNVNALELDDSALYLCASTADSSYEQYFGPGTRLTVT.

This clone appeared once. The V gene is TRBV7-9, the J gene TRBJ2-2, with TRBD1 identical over 10 bases. Unmatched junction bases numbered 4, after V lost 5 bases and J lost 4 bases. The CDR3 runs 15 residues. CDR1 is SEHNR and CDR2 is FQNEAQ in the germline V gene (reference sequence). CDR3 amino acids: CASSPDRGSTGELFF. The CDR3 DNA reads as TGTGCCAGCAGCCCGGACAGGGGGAGCACCGGGGAGCTGTTTTTT.

In its sample, this clone was seen once. V is TRBV9 and J is TRBJ2-3; 7 bases are a match to TRBD2. This CDR3 is 12 amino acids long. V trimming: 4 bases; J trimming: 12 bases; junction bases outside the gene matches: 8. The germline V gene has CDR1 SGDLS and CDR2 YYNGEE. CDR3 in DNA: TGTGCCAGCAGCCCGGGGAGGGACTTCCAGTATTTT. This gives the protein CASSPGRDFQYF.

The chain combines TRBV5-5 with TRBJ2-1, with 11 nucleotides matching TRBD2. J lost 1 base, V lost 7 bases, and 4 bases had no gene match. The CDR3 covers 15 residues. Germline V gene sequence: CDR1 SGHKS, CDR2 YYEKEE (reference sequence). The CDR3 region is CASSSSGGSYNEQFF. CDR3 nucleotide sequence: TGTGCCAGCTCATCTAGCGGGGGGTCCTACAATGAGCAGTTCTTC. The complete variable domain, with remaining parts taken from reference TRBV5-5 and TRBJ2-1, reads DAGVTQSPTHLIKTRGQQVTLRCSPISGHKSVSWYQQVLGQGPQFIFQYYEKEERGRGNFPDRFSARQFPNYSSELNVNALLLGDSALYLCASSSSGGSYNEQFFGPGTRLTVL.

The V gene is TRBV7-6, the J gene TRBJ1-4; TRBD1 matches 11 bases. The CDR3 runs to 15 residues. Germline V lookup: CDR1 SGHVS, CDR2 FNYEAQ. After removal of 3 bases from V and 8 bases from J, the junction contained 5 bases not matched to a gene. The CDR3 reads CASSLGTGGLEKLFF. The CDR3, as DNA: TGTGCCAGCAGCTTGGGGACAGGGGGATTGGAAAAACTGTTTTTT.

The chain is built from TRBV7-6 and TRBJ2-1; 13 bases align to TRBD2. From germline, CDR1 is SGHVS and CDR2 FNYEAQ. This CDR3 is built from 14 residues. Trimming removed 5 bases from V and 7 bases from J; junction bases left unmatched: 2. The CDR3 protein is CASSRLAGGNEQFF. The CDR3 bases are TGTGCCAGCAGCCGACTAGCGGGGGGAAATGAGCAGTTCTTC. Looking up the rest from reference TRBV7-6 and TRBJ2-1 gives the full variable domain: GAGVSQSPRYKVTKRGQDVALRCDPISGHVSLYWYRQALGQGPEFLTYFNYEAQQDKSGLPNDRFSAERPEGSISTLTIQRTEQRDSAMYRCASSRLAGGNEQFFGPGTRLTVL.

CDR3 sequence reads: CASAGQGGTEAFF. CDR3 DNA: TGTGCCAGTGCGGGACAGGGTGGGACTGAAGCTTTCTTT. The chain links TRBV9 to TRBJ1-1, with 9 bases lining up with TRBD1. The CDR3 runs 13 residues. The ends lost 8 bases at V and 5 bases at J; junction bases unmatched: 7. Looked up from germline, CDR1 is SGDLS and CDR2 is YYNGEE.

The chain links TRBV12-5 to TRBJ2-3, with a possible D match to TRBD1 (6 bases). V was cut by 3 bases and J by 4 bases, with 26 bases left in between. The CDR3 covers 19 residues. Germline V lookup: CDR1 LGHNT, CDR2 FRNRAP. The CDR3 DNA reads as TGTGCTAGTGGTTTTGGGGTAGAGGGGGATGGCGGTAGACCAGATACGCAGTATTTT. This sequence encodes CASGFGVEGDGGRPDTQYF.

The V call is TRBV4-2, the J call TRBJ1-6; no clear D. Germline V gene lookup returns CDR1 LGHNA and CDR2 YNFKEQ. Trimming shortened V by 1 base and J by 3 bases, and 10 bases separated the two germline ends. The CDR3 length is 16 residues. The CDR3 DNA is TGTGCCAGCAGCCAAGTTCCGGAGGACTATAATTCACCCCTCCACTTT. Protein sequence: CASSQVPEDYNSPLHF.

This chain joins TRBV5-4 and TRBJ1-6; D is perhaps TRBD1 (5 bases). The CDR3 extends over 18 amino acids. The V gene's germline CDR1 is SGHNT and CDR2 YYREEE (reference sequence). The ends were cut back, 1 base at V and 6 bases at J, with 20 bases in the middle. CDR3 loop: CASSLSDPGWLLNSPLHF. In DNA, the CDR3 is TGTGCCAGCAGCTTGTCGGACCCAGGGTGGCTTCTTAATTCACCCCTCCACTTT.

This clone was seen only once. The chain combines TRBV4-2 with TRBJ1-2; 11 bases align to TRBD1. The junction had 13 bases not matched to a gene; V was cut back by 4 bases and J by 3 bases. CDR3 length equals 18 residues. Germline CDR1 is LGHNA and CDR2 is YNFKEQ. In DNA, the CDR3 is TGTGCCAGCAGCCCCTTAGGGACAGGGGGTAACGGGTACTATGGCTACACCTTC. This gives the protein CASSPLGTGGNGYYGYTF.

DNA for the CDR3: TGCGCCAGCAGCTTGGTACCAGGGGATAGAGAGACCCAGTACTTC. Protein: CASSLVPGDRETQYF. The chain combines TRBV5-1 with TRBJ2-5; tentative D call: TRBD1 (6 bases). Germline CDR1 is SGHRS and CDR2 is YFSETQ. With 0 bases removed from V and 4 bases from J, the gap between germline ends came to 13 bases. This CDR3 is 15 amino acids long.